Below are 20 T cell receptor beta chains sequenced from a single sample in a study of control samples from healthy donors and cancer patients. Sequencing was performed with immunoSEQ multiplex PCR; in TCRdb, only in-frame clones are kept and a portion is missing. In the table there are over 110,000 clones, roughly 90% of which are singletons. Sequencing was carried out using blood. The origin of the receptors is a man aged 30-40 years in good health.

Here the CDR3 DNA reads TGTGCCAGTAGTATAGCCGGCGTAGCGACGGGAGAGGGGAATGAGCAGTTCTTC. Translating it yields CASSIAGVATGEGNEQFF. V gene TRBV19 combines with J gene TRBJ2-1; tentative D call: TRBD2 (6 bases). Germline V gives CDR1 LNHDA, CDR2 SQIVND (reference sequence). The CDR3 contains 18 residues. With 1 base removed from V and 7 bases from J, the gap between germline ends came to 23 bases.

The rearrangement uses TRBV4-2 and TRBJ2-2; TRBD2 matches 10 bases. Germline lookup yields CDR1 LGHNA and CDR2 YNFKEQ. The trim removed 1 base at V and 5 bases at J, leaving 4 bases unmatched. The CDR3 has 16 amino acids. The CDR3 loop reads CASSQVSGRVTGELFF. CDR3 nucleotide sequence: TGTGCCAGCAGCCAAGTAAGCGGGAGGGTTACCGGGGAGCTGTTTTTT.

This chain connects TRBV3-1 (or the pseudogene TRBV3-2) to TRBJ2-2; 10 bases match TRBD2. Germline V gene sequence: CDR1 LGHDT, CDR2 YNNKEL (reference sequence). Trimming removed 8 bases from V and 6 bases from J; junction bases left unmatched: 9. CDR3 size: 15 residues. The CDR3 sequence is CASGRLAGEAGELFF. CDR3 bases: TGTGCCAGCGGGCGGCTAGCGGGAGAGGCCGGGGAGCTGTTTTTT.

The V call is TRBV4-2, the J call TRBJ2-3; unclear D gene. The germline V gene has CDR1 LGHNA and CDR2 YNFKEQ. With 1 base removed from V and 5 bases from J, the gap between germline ends came to 7 bases. This CDR3 comprises 13 residues. This CDR3 reads CASSQGRGDTQYF. The CDR3 DNA sequence: TGTGCCAGCAGCCAAGGAAGAGGAGATACGCAGTATTTT.

The rearrangement links TRBV3-1 (or the pseudogene TRBV3-2) to TRBJ1-5; D gene ambiguous. The germline gives CDR1 LGHDT, CDR2 YNNKEL (reference sequence). The CDR3 length is 14 residues. V gave up 4 bases and J gave up 3 bases, with 10 bases separating them. CDR3 nucleotide sequence: TGTGCCAGCAGCCTACTTTTTGACAATCAGCCCCAGCATTTT. Its translation is CASSLLFDNQPQHF.

V is TRBV2 and J is TRBJ2-7, with 12 bases matching TRBD2. J gave up 3 bases and V 8 bases, and 8 bases lay outside the gene matches. This CDR3 region has 15 residues. Germline values: CDR1 SNHLY, CDR2 FYNNEI. Here the CDR3 reads CASASGRALVYEQYF. The DNA for the CDR3 is TGTGCCAGCGCTAGCGGGAGGGCCCTCGTCTACGAGCAGTACTTC.

This clone was found once. The chain has TRBV6-4 and TRBJ2-2; perhaps TRBD2 as D (5 bases). The CDR3 spans 14 residues. CDR1 is MRHNA and CDR2 is SNTAGT in the germline V gene. Trimming removed 7 bases at V and 1 base at J, with 10 bases between. The CDR3 region has the DNA TGTGCCAGCAAGCGGACTGGGAACACCGGGGAGCTGTTTTTT. It specifies CASKRTGNTGELFF.

The gene calls are TRBV29-1 and TRBJ2-3, with TRBD2 identical over 12 bases. Germline CDR1 is SQVTM and CDR2 is ANQGSEA. This CDR3 has 14 residues. Losses at the gene ends were 6 bases for V and 3 bases for J; bases not matched to a gene: 4. CDR3 residues: CSVATSGRTDTQYF. In nucleotides, the CDR3 is TGCAGCGTGGCGACTAGCGGGAGAACAGATACGCAGTATTTT.

This clone has just a few counts. J is TRBJ2-7 and V is TRBV3-1 (or the pseudogene TRBV3-2), with D tentatively TRBD1 or TRBD2 (5 bases each). Germline V gene sequence: CDR1 LGHDT, CDR2 YNNKEL (reference sequence). CDR3 length: 13 residues. V gave up 2 bases and J gave up 6 bases, with 11 bases separating them. The CDR3: CASSQWDLGEQYF. The CDR3 DNA is TGTGCCAGCAGCCAATGGGACCTGGGCGAGCAGTACTTC.

This clone has a single count. This chain uses TRBV20-1 with TRBJ2-7, with D possibly TRBD2 on 6 matching bases. The CDR3 runs to 15 residues. The V end lost 3 bases, the J end lost 0 bases, and 15 bases lay between the germline ends. Germline V gene sequence: CDR1 DFQATT, CDR2 SNEGSKA (reference sequence). The CDR3, as DNA: TGCAGTGCTAGTAGAGATCTAGCGAGCTCCTACGAGCAGTACTTC. This sequence encodes CSASRDLASSYEQYF.

This rearrangement joins TRBV6-1 to TRBJ2-4; D possibly corresponds to TRBD2 (5 bases). The CDR3 length is 18 residues. Per the germline V gene, CDR1 is MNHNS and CDR2 is SASEGT. The V end lost 2 bases, the J end lost 0 bases, and 17 bases lay between the germline ends. The CDR3 spells CASSEFAILGLAKNIQYF. The CDR3 DNA reads TGTGCCAGCAGTGAATTCGCCATACTAGGACTAGCCAAAAACATTCAGTACTTC.

The chain links TRBV7-9 to TRBJ2-3, with no clear D. V was clipped by 0 bases and J by 6 bases, with 13 bases between them. The CDR3 consists of 15 residues. Germline values: CDR1 SEHNR, CDR2 FQNEAQ (reference sequence). The CDR3 DNA sequence: TGTGCCAGCAGCTTAGCGGGCAGCTCATGGGATACGCAGTATTTT. Translating it yields CASSLAGSSWDTQYF.

V gene TRBV6-6 combines with J gene TRBJ2-1, with a tentative D call TRBD1 (6 bases). The germline V gene encodes CDR1 MNHNY and CDR2 SVGAGI (reference sequence). This CDR3 spans 15 amino acids. Trimming removed 4 bases from V and 3 bases from J, with 13 bases in between. CDR3 in DNA: TGTGCCAGCAGTTCAGGGGAAAGGGACTACAATGAGCAGTTCTTC. Its translation is CASSSGERDYNEQFF.

In this sample, this clone turned up once. The V and J genes are TRBV12-3 or TRBV12-4 and TRBJ2-1, with D uncertain. CDR3 length: 13 amino acids. V lost 6 bases and J lost 10, with 16 bases in between. The CDR3 DNA reads as TGTGCCAGCAGCCCGGCGGCGAGTTTCGAGCAGTTCTTC. Translation gives CASSPAASFEQFF.

The rearrangement joins TRBV30 to TRBJ2-1; tentative D call: TRBD2 (5 bases). The V gene lost 7 bases and the J gene lost 0 bases, with 13 bases spanning the gap. Germline lookup yields CDR1 GTSNPN and CDR2 SVGIG (reference sequence). The CDR3 has 14 residues. CDR3 sequence (DNA): TGTGCCTCAAGGGAGTATAGCTCCTACAATGAGCAGTTCTTC. It is translated as CASREYSSYNEQFF.

This sequence joins TRBV28 and TRBJ2-5, with 10 bases matching TRBD2. Germline values: CDR1 MDHEN, CDR2 SYDVKM. V shed 6 bases and J 10 bases; nucleotides not matched to a gene: 5. The CDR3 is 12 residues long. Here the CDR3 reads CASSRLAGHQYF. The CDR3, as DNA: TGTGCCAGCAGCAGACTAGCGGGTCACCAGTACTTC.

The V gene is TRBV9, the J gene TRBJ2-5, with TRBD2 identical over 9 bases. The germline CDR1 and CDR2 sequences are SGDLS and YYNGEE. J lost 1 base, V lost 4 bases, and 11 bases had no gene match. The length of the CDR3 is 17 residues. The CDR3 nucleotides read TGTGCCAGCAGCCCAGTCGCACTAGCGGGCCGCCAAGAGACCCAGTACTTC. Translated, it gives CASSPVALAGRQETQYF.

The genes are TRBV6-2 or TRBV6-3 and TRBJ1-5; tentative D call: TRBD1 (5 bases). Trimming removed 0 bases at V and 6 bases at J, with 12 bases between. The germline V gene has CDR1 MNHEY and CDR2 SVGEGT. There are 15 residues in the CDR3. CDR3 region: CASSYSTVLTQPQHF. The CDR3 DNA reads as TGTGCCAGCAGTTACTCGACAGTGCTTACTCAGCCCCAGCATTTT.

This rearrangement joins TRBV4-2 to TRBJ2-7; possible D gene TRBD2, 6 bases. The CDR3 consists of 14 residues. Trimming left V 0 bases short and J 2 bases short, with 8 bases between. The germline CDR1 and CDR2 sequences are LGHNA and YNFKEQ. Written as DNA, the CDR3 is TGTGCCAGCAGCCAAGAACGGGAGCCCTACGAGCAGTACTTC. The encoded protein is CASSQEREPYEQYF.

The chain uses TRBV7-2 and TRBJ2-7, with 9 bases identical to TRBD2. The J segment lost 0 bases and the V segment lost 1 base, leaving 4 bases of the junction unmatched. The germline V gene has CDR1 SGHTA and CDR2 FQGNSA. This CDR3 has 16 residues. CDR3 nucleotides: TGTGCCAGCAGCTTAGGGGCTAGCGGGGCCTCCTACGAGCAGTACTTC. Protein: CASSLGASGASYEQYF.